Listed here are 9 T cell receptor beta chains from one sample, sequenced in a study of early T cells in non-severe SARS-CoV-2 infection. Via MiXCR, TCRdb re-called the 5' RACE reads, giving one row per CDR3 protein. The sample records roughly 63,000 distinct CDR3 sequences, around 12% being singletons. Input material: whole blood. These TCRs come from an adult who was a healthcare worker with PCR-confirmed SARS-CoV-2 infection or an uninfected control (not recorded which).

This rearrangement joins TRBV29-1 to TRBJ2-3; a weak D match, TRBD2 (6 bases). CDR3 length: 14 residues. CDR1 and CDR2 (germline): SQVTM, ANQGSEA. Trimming stripped 7 bases from V and 2 bases from J, with 16 bases between. The CDR3 sequence is CSALTSPFTDTQYF. CDR3 bases: TGCAGCGCCTTAACTAGCCCTTTCACAGATACGCAGTATTTT.

This chain uses TRBV10-2 with TRBJ2-7; a weak D match, TRBD2 (6 bases). The V end was cut by 6 bases, the J end by 0 bases, with 12 bases between. The length of the CDR3 is 14 residues. Germline V CDR1 and CDR2: WSHSY, SAAADI. The CDR3 region has the DNA TGCGCCAGCAGGCCGGGACTGAGCTCCTACGAGCAGTACTTC. It specifies CASRPGLSSYEQYF.

This clonotype has ten or more counts. J is TRBJ2-7 and V is TRBV7-9, with D unclear. CDR3 size: 12 residues. Germline lookup yields CDR1 SEHNR and CDR2 FQNEAQ (reference sequence). Trimming shortened V by 5 bases and J by 0 bases, and 5 bases separated the two germline ends. This chain's CDR3 is CASSRNSYEQYF. The DNA for the CDR3 is TGTGCCAGCAGCCGGAACTCCTACGAGCAGTACTTC.

This clonotype was recorded at least ten times. The V and J genes are TRBV24-1 and TRBJ2-1, with D tentatively TRBD1 (5 bases). The CDR3 totals 10 residues. V was pared by 11 bases and J by 14 bases, with 15 bases between. CDR1 and CDR2 (germline): KGHDR, SFDVKD. The CDR3 bases are TGTGCCAGCCCGACAGAATTAGAGTTCTTC. This gives the protein CASPTELEFF.

This clonotype has more than one count but fewer than ten. The CDR3: CASSEFGTGGLAFF. CDR3 nucleotides: TGTGCCAGCAGTGAATTCGGTACAGGGGGACTGGCTTTCTTT. The J gene is TRBJ1-1, the V gene TRBV25-1, with 8 positions matching TRBD1. V dropped 1 base and J dropped 11; count of bases not matched to a gene: 9. This CDR3 has 14 amino acids. From germline, CDR1 is MGHDK and CDR2 SYGVNS.

The chain uses TRBV10-2 and TRBJ1-1, with D possibly being TRBD1 (6 bases). The CDR3 spans 14 residues. V was trimmed by 5 bases and J by 11 bases, leaving 21 bases between them. Germline V gene sequence: CDR1 WSHSY, CDR2 SAAADI. CDR3 sequence (DNA): TGCGCCAGCAGTTCCGGGACAACGGCGCCGGGGGCTTTCTTT. The encoded protein is CASSSGTTAPGAFF.

This clonotype was detected many times. J is TRBJ1-2 and V is TRBV20-1, with 7 bases fitting TRBD1. Trimming took 6 bases from V and 9 from J; bases not matched to a gene: 10. Per germline, CDR1 DFQATT and CDR2 SNEGSKA (reference sequence). The CDR3 spans 12 residues. The CDR3 region is CSALIGGRSYTF. CDR3 bases: TGCAGTGCCCTAATAGGGGGCAGGAGCTACACCTTC.

V is TRBV12-3 or TRBV12-4 and J is TRBJ1-1; D perhaps matches TRBD1 (5 bases). The CDR3 spans 12 residues. V lost 3 bases to trimming and J lost 11 bases, with 13 bases between them. As DNA, the CDR3 is TGTGCCAGCAGTTTGTGGCAGGGAGACGCTTTCTTT. Amino acid sequence: CASSLWQGDAFF.

This chain links TRBV2 with TRBJ1-2; D may be TRBD1 (6 bases). The CDR3 loop spans 14 amino acids. Germline lookup yields CDR1 SNHLY and CDR2 FYNNEI. V was shortened by 1 base and J by 6 bases, with 12 bases between the two germline ends. The CDR3 protein is CASSEGIQGNGYTF. In nucleotides, the CDR3 is TGTGCCAGCAGTGAAGGAATACAGGGCAATGGCTACACCTTC.